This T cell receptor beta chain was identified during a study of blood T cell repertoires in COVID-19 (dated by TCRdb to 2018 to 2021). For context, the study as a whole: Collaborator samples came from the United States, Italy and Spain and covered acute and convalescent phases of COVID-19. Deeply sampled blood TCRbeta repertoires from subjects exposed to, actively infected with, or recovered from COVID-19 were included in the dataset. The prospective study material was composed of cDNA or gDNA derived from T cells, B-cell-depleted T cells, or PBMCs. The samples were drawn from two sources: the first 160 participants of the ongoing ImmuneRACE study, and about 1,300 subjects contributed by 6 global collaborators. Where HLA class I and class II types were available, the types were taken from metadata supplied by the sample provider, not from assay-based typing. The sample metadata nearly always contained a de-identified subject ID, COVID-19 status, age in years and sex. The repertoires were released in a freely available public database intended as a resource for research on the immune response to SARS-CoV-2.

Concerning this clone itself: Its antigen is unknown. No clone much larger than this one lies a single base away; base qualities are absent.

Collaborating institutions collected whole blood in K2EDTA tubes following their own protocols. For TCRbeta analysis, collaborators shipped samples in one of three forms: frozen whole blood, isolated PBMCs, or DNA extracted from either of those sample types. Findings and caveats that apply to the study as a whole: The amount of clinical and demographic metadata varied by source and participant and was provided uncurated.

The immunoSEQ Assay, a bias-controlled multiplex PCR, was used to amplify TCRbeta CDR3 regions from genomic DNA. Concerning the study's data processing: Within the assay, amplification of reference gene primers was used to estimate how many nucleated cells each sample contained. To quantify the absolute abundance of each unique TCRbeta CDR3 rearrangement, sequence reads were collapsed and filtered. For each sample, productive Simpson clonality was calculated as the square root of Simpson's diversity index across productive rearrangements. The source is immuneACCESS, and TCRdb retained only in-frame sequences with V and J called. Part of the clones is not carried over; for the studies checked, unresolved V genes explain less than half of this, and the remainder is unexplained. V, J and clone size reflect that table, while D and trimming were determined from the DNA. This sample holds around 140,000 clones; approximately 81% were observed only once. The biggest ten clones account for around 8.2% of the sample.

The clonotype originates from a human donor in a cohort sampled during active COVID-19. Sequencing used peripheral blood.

The DNA is as follows: TGTGCCAGCAGTTTTCGGGACAGGGGACCCCAGCATTTT. Translated, it reads CASSFRDRGPQHF. The rearranged segments are TRBV28 and TRBJ1-5; TRBD1 aligns with 10 central bases. The CDR3 holds 13 amino acids from the cysteine to the phenylalanine. Only the CDR3 DNA is retained, 39 bases long and in frame from the first base. Trimmed from V: 3 bases; trimmed from J: 10 bases; junction bases lacking a gene match: 3. CDR1 and CDR2, looked up from the germline V gene, are MDHEN and SYDVKM.